This TCR beta chain was identified in a study of early T cells in non-severe SARS-CoV-2 infection. Study background: Sequencing was performed on bulk RNA from unsorted whole blood, leaving chains unpaired.

Attached unique molecular identifiers marked individual cDNA molecules. Each CDR3 protein gets one entry after TCRdb re-called the 5' RACE reads with MiXCR. The sample has tens of thousands of distinct CDR3 sequences; 6.6% are singletons. This clonotype was counted a few times. Germline CDR1 WNHNN, CDR2 SYGVQD (reference sequence). Between the trimmed V and J ends, which lost 2 bases and 15 bases, there was a span of 14 bases. This CDR3 comprises 13 residues. The starting material was whole blood, obtained at baseline. This TCR derives from an adult who was a healthcare worker with PCR-confirmed SARS-CoV-2 infection or an uninfected control (not recorded which). This chain connects TRBV10-1 to TRBJ1-6; D may be TRBD1 (6 bases). CDR3 bases: TGCGCCAGCAGTGAGGGGGGGACATCTCTCCTCCACTTT. Translation gives CASSEGGTSLLHF.